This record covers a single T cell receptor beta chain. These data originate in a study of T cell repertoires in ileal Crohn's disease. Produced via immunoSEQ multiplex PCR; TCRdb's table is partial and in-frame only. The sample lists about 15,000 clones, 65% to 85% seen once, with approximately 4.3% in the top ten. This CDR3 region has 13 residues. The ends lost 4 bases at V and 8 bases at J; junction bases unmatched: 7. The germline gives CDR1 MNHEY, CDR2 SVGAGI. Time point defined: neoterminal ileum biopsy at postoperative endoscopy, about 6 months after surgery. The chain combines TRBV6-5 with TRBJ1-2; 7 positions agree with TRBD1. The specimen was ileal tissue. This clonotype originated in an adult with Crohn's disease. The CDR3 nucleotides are TGTGCCAGCAGTTCTACAGGGGTCCGGGGCTACACCTTC. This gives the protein CASSSTGVRGYTF.